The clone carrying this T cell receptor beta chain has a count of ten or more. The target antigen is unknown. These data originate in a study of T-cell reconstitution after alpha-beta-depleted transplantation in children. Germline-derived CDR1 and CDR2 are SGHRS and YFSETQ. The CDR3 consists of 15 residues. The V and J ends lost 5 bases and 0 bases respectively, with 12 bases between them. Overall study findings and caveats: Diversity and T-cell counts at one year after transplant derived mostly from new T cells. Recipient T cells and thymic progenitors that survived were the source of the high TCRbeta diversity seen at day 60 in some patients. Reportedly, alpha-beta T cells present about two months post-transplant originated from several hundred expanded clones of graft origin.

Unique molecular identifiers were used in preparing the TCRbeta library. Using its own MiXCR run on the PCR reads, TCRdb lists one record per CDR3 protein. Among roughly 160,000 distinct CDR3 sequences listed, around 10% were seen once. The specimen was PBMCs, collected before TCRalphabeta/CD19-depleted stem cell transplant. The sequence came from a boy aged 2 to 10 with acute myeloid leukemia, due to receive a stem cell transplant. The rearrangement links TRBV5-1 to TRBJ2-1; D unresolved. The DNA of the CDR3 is TGCGCCAGCAGACTGAATATTGCCTCCTACAATGAGCAGTTCTTC. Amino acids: CASRLNIASYNEQFF.